These 30 T cell receptor beta chains were all obtained from the same sample, sequenced in a study of blood T cell repertoires in COVID-19. Repertoires were generated with immunoSEQ multiplex PCR, while TCRdb's copy carries only in-frame clones and drops some. In the table there are about 150,000 clones, about 85% of which are singletons. The sequencing sample was made of peripheral blood. Receptor source: an older woman with COVID-19, enrolled during active disease.

The gene calls are TRBV3-1 (or the pseudogene TRBV3-2) and TRBJ2-4; TRBD2 might be the D (5 bases). The ends were cut back, 2 bases at V and 0 bases at J, with 5 bases in the middle. Germline CDR1 and CDR2: LGHDT and YNNKEL (reference sequence). There are 14 residues in the CDR3. This CDR3 reads CASSQRGAKNIQYF. CDR3 nucleotides: TGTGCCAGCAGCCAACGGGGAGCCAAAAACATTCAGTACTTC.

The chain employs TRBV24-1 and TRBJ1-2; TRBD1 might be the D (5 bases). This CDR3 is built from 17 residues. CDR1 is KGHDR, CDR2 SFDVKD, per germline. Trimming removed 7 bases at V and 6 bases at J, with 26 bases between. The CDR3 reads CATSSPVLPGGKNGYTF. The CDR3, as DNA: TGTGCCACCAGCTCCCCCGTCTTACCGGGGGGTAAGAATGGCTACACCTTC.

V gene TRBV5-1 combines with J gene TRBJ1-6, with D hard to call. The ends were cut back, 0 bases at V and 0 bases at J, with 10 bases in the middle. The CDR3 loop spans 17 amino acids. Germline-derived CDR1 and CDR2 are SGHRS and YFSETQ. CDR3 in amino acids: CASSLGGANSYNSPLHF. DNA for the CDR3: TGCGCCAGCAGCTTGGGAGGCGCAAACTCCTATAATTCACCCCTCCACTTT.

The chain couples TRBV6-6 to TRBJ2-1; 11 nucleotides match TRBD2. After removal of 7 bases from V and 6 bases from J, the junction contained 5 bases not matched to a gene. The germline gives CDR1 MNHNY, CDR2 SVGAGI (reference sequence). This CDR3 is built from 14 residues. The CDR3 DNA follows: TGTGCCAGCAAAACTAGCGGGAGTTTCAATGAGCAGTTCTTC. It yields the protein CASKTSGSFNEQFF.

This chain links TRBV7-9 with TRBJ1-3, with TRBD1 as a possible D gene (5 bases). Trimming took 3 bases from V and 0 from J, leaving 15 bases between them. Germline CDR1 and CDR2: SEHNR and FQNEAQ (reference sequence). The CDR3 covers 17 residues. The DNA for the CDR3 is TGTGCCAGCAGCTTGCAAAGCCTCAGGGACTCTGGAAACACCATATATTTT. This sequence encodes CASSLQSLRDSGNTIYF.

V usage is TRBV3-1 (or the pseudogene TRBV3-2) and J usage is TRBJ2-5; no firm D call. Germline V gene sequence: CDR1 LGHDT, CDR2 YNNKEL (reference sequence). The V gene lost 6 bases and the J gene lost 5 bases, with 10 bases spanning the gap. This CDR3 has 12 residues. As DNA, the CDR3 is TGTGCCAGCAGTCTCCCTCTGGAGACCCAGTACTTC. Amino acids: CASSLPLETQYF.

This chain links TRBV9 with TRBJ2-1, with D tentatively TRBD1 (5 bases). This CDR3 has 16 residues. Germline CDR1 SGDLS, CDR2 YYNGEE. V lost 7 bases and J lost 0, with 17 bases in between. The CDR3 protein is CASSWGQPFSYNEQFF. The CDR3 nucleotides are TGTGCCAGCTCCTGGGGCCAACCTTTCTCCTACAATGAGCAGTTCTTC.

The chain combines TRBV12-3 or TRBV12-4 with TRBJ2-3; 8 bases agree with TRBD2. The V and J ends lost 8 bases and 7 bases, in that order; junction bases with no gene match: 5. This CDR3 has 12 amino acids. The CDR3 DNA reads as TGTGCCAGCGGACTAGCCTCTCATACGCAGTATTTT. Translating it yields CASGLASHTQYF.

The V call is TRBV6-2 or TRBV6-3, the J call TRBJ1-5; D ambiguous. Looked up from germline, CDR1 is MNHEY and CDR2 is SVGEGT. Trimming cost V 2 bases and J 5 bases, with 13 bases left between them. CDR3 length equals 15 residues. The CDR3 DNA sequence: TGTGCCAGCAGTTACCAGGCCAGATTCGATCAGCCCCAGCATTTT. This encodes CASSYQARFDQPQHF.

V is TRBV18 and J is TRBJ1-2; D gene uncertain. With 6 bases removed from V and 8 bases from J, the gap between germline ends came to 16 bases. Germline V lookup: CDR1 KGHSH, CDR2 LQKENI. The CDR3 extends over 13 amino acids. The CDR3, as DNA: TGTGCCAGCTCTACCCTCCAAGAGGAAGGCTACACCTTC. Translated: CASSTLQEEGYTF. Drawing the rest from reference TRBV18 and TRBJ1-2, the complete variable domain is NAGVMQNPRHLVRRRGQEARLRCSPMKGHSHVYWYRQLPEEGLKFMVYLQKENIIDESGMPKERFSAEFPKEGPSILRIQQVVRGDSAAYFCASSTLQEEGYTFGSGTRLTVV.

The V gene is TRBV6-5, the J gene TRBJ1-2, with TRBD1 matching 7 bases. The CDR3 extends over 14 amino acids. V shed 6 bases and J 4 bases; nucleotides not matched to a gene: 8. Germline values: CDR1 MNHEY, CDR2 SVGAGI. The CDR3 DNA follows: TGTGCCAGCAGCCCGACAGGGTCGAGCTATGGCTACACCTTC. The encoded protein is CASSPTGSSYGYTF.

The chain is built from TRBV2 and TRBJ1-5; unclear D gene. Trimming took 3 bases from V and 3 from J, leaving 9 bases between them. CDR3 length: 14 residues. Germline CDR1 and CDR2: SNHLY and FYNNEI. CDR3 residues: CASSERLYNQPQHF. The CDR3 region has the DNA TGTGCCAGCAGTGAGCGACTGTACAATCAGCCCCAGCATTTT. The full variable domain, rest sourced from reference TRBV2 and TRBJ1-5, is EPEVTQTPSHQVTQMGQEVILRCVPISNHLYFYWYRQILGQKVEFLVSFYNNEISEKSEIFDDQFSVERPDGSNFTLKIRSTKLEDSAMYFCASSERLYNQPQHFGDGTRLSIL.

This chain uses TRBV19 with TRBJ2-1; 14 nucleotides align to TRBD2. This CDR3 is 16 amino acids long. Trimming took 1 base from V and 8 from J; bases not matched to a gene: 4. Germline CDR1 and CDR2: LNHDA and SQIVND (reference sequence). The CDR3 sequence is CASSIGGTSGSDEQFF. The CDR3 coding sequence is TGTGCCAGTAGTATAGGTGGGACTAGCGGGAGTGATGAGCAGTTCTTC.

A few counts support this clone. The chain has TRBV7-6 and TRBJ2-2; a weak D match, TRBD2 (6 bases). The CDR3 loop spans 14 amino acids. Germline assignment: CDR1 SGHVS and CDR2 FNYEAQ. V was shortened by 1 base and J by 5 bases, with 8 bases between the two germline ends. CDR3 region: CASSLGGRTGELFF. In nucleotides, the CDR3 is TGTGCCAGCAGCTTAGGAGGGAGGACCGGGGAGCTGTTTTTT.

The chain is built from TRBV18 and TRBJ1-2, with unresolved D. The germline CDR1 and CDR2 sequences are KGHSH and LQKENI. The CDR3 sequence is 13 residues long. Trimming stripped 1 base from V and 3 bases from J, with 6 bases between. This CDR3 is CASSPLQYYGYTF. CDR3 nucleotide sequence: TGTGCCAGCTCACCACTACAATACTATGGCTACACCTTC.

The rearrangement links TRBV11-2 to TRBJ2-1; TRBD2 matches 10 bases. V shed 3 bases, J shed 3 bases, and the junction held 11 bases outside the gene matches. Germline loops: CDR1 SGHAT, CDR2 FQNNGV. There are 18 residues in the CDR3. This CDR3 is CASSFGGAGGRIYNEQFF. CDR3 nucleotide sequence: TGTGCCAGCAGCTTTGGAGGAGCGGGGGGGCGTATCTACAATGAGCAGTTCTTC.

The rearrangement uses TRBV6-5 and TRBJ1-5; no firm D call. This CDR3 has 13 amino acids. Germline lookup yields CDR1 MNHEY and CDR2 SVGAGI. V was clipped by 6 bases and J by 0 bases, with 6 bases between them. CDR3 coding DNA: TGTGCCAGCAGCACAGTTAGCAATCAGCCCCAGCATTTT. This encodes CASSTVSNQPQHF.

The chain carries TRBV27 and TRBJ1-5; D unresolved. Germline lookup yields CDR1 MNHEY and CDR2 SMNVEV (reference sequence). Deletions cut 3 bases from V and 6 bases from J, with 9 bases between. This CDR3 is 13 amino acids long. The CDR3 region is CASSFGSGQPQHF. As DNA, the CDR3 is TGTGCCAGCAGTTTTGGTTCAGGTCAGCCCCAGCATTTT.

This chain links TRBV11-2 with TRBJ2-7, with 9 bases matching TRBD2. This CDR3 is 17 amino acids long. CDR1 is SGHAT and CDR2 is FQNNGV in the germline V gene. V was clipped by 0 bases and J by 2 bases; unmatched bases: 8. CDR3 nucleotides: TGTGCCAGCAGCTTAGAGATTTGGCGGGAGGGTCCCTACGAGCAGTACTTC. Its translation is CASSLEIWREGPYEQYF.

The gene calls are TRBV5-1 and TRBJ2-1, with TRBD2 matching over 16 bases. J gave up 9 bases and V 3 bases, and 3 bases lay outside the gene matches. CDR3 size: 15 residues. Germline loops: CDR1 SGHRS, CDR2 YFSETQ. CDR3 DNA: TGCGCCAGCAGCTCGGGACTAGCGGGAGGGGGTGAGCAGTTCTTC. Its translation: CASSSGLAGGGEQFF.

As for this clone: This specimen includes other DNA sequences encoding the same CDR3. V usage is TRBV6-1 and J usage is TRBJ1-3; D uncertain. Trimming took 1 base from V and 0 from J, leaving 4 bases between them. This CDR3 is built from 14 residues. Germline CDR1 reads MNHNS; CDR2 reads SASEGT. CDR3 in DNA: TGTGCCAGCAGTGAAGGCGCCTCTGGAAACACCATATATTTT. Encoded protein: CASSEGASGNTIYF.

The chain couples TRBV7-9 to TRBJ1-1; possibly TRBD1 for D (5 bases). The CDR3 length is 13 residues. Trimming took off 5 bases at V and 5 bases at J, with 12 bases between the two ends. CDR1 and CDR2 (germline): SEHNR, FQNEAQ (reference sequence). CDR3 DNA sequence: TGTGCCAGCAGCGTCAGGGAGGGGACTGAAGCTTTCTTT. It is translated as CASSVREGTEAFF.

Turning to this clone: The sample holds other DNA sequences that translate to the same CDR3. The chain joins TRBV6-5 to TRBJ1-1; maybe TRBD1 (5 bases). Germline values: CDR1 MNHEY, CDR2 SVGAGI. Trimming took off 5 bases at V and 3 bases at J, with 13 bases between the two ends. The CDR3 length is 14 residues. In nucleotides, the CDR3 is TGTGCCAGCAGTCGGGACGGAGGGGACACTGAAGCTTTCTTT. This translates into CASSRDGGDTEAFF.

This chain uses TRBV19 with TRBJ1-5; 8 bases are shared with TRBD1. The germline V gene has CDR1 LNHDA and CDR2 SQIVND (reference sequence). The V and J ends lost 11 bases and 5 bases, in that order; junction bases with no gene match: 8. The CDR3 loop spans 13 amino acids. The CDR3 DNA follows: TGTGCCGTCACACAGGGGGTCGATCAGCCCCAGCATTTT. Its translation: CAVTQGVDQPQHF. The full variable domain, its missing parts supplied by reference TRBV19 and TRBJ1-5, is DGGITQSPKYLFRKEGQNVTLSCEQNLNHDAMYWYRQDPGQGLRLIYYSQIVNDFQKGDIAEGYSVSREKKESFPLTVTSAQKNPTAFYLCAVTQGVDQPQHFGDGTRLSIL.

This clone is a singleton in its sample. This chain uses TRBV6-5 with TRBJ1-2; weak D call: TRBD1 (5 bases). Trimming cost V 7 bases and J 8 bases, with 17 bases left between them. Germline CDR1 is MNHEY and CDR2 is SVGAGI. The CDR3 has 13 residues. The CDR3 DNA reads as TGTGCCAGCACCCGGGGGGTGGCTTTGGGCTACACCTTC. It is translated as CASTRGVALGYTF.

The chain recombines TRBV5-6 with TRBJ1-6; perhaps TRBD1 as D (6 bases). V shed 1 base and J shed 9 bases, with 11 bases lying between them. The CDR3 length is 14 residues. CDR1 SGHDT and CDR2 YYEEEE come from the germline V gene. The CDR3, as DNA: TGTGCCAGCAGCTTGAGGGGGATTAGTTCACCCCTCCACTTT. It yields the protein CASSLRGISSPLHF.

V usage is TRBV19 and J usage is TRBJ1-4, with D maybe TRBD1 (6 bases). The CDR3 is 14 amino acids. With 7 bases removed from V and 4 bases from J, the gap between germline ends came to 13 bases. Germline CDR1 LNHDA, CDR2 SQIVND (reference sequence). CDR3 nucleotides: TGTGCCAGTAAACACAGGGAGTTTAATGAAAAACTGTTTTTT. The encoded protein is CASKHREFNEKLFF.

The chain recombines TRBV6-1 with TRBJ2-1; maybe TRBD1 (6 bases). Trimming removed 2 bases at V and 8 bases at J, with 19 bases between. The CDR3 sequence is 16 residues long. Per the germline V gene, CDR1 is MNHNS and CDR2 is SASEGT. CDR3: CASSEKLWTVPHEQFF. CDR3 bases: TGTGCCAGCAGTGAAAAGTTGTGGACAGTCCCTCATGAGCAGTTCTTC.

The V gene is TRBV6-6, the J gene TRBJ2-7, with D hard to call. Germline CDR1 is MNHNY and CDR2 is SVGAGI (reference sequence). The V gene lost 0 bases and the J gene lost 2 bases, with 11 bases spanning the gap. The length of the CDR3 is 15 residues. The CDR3 spells CASSYSTSPTYEQYV. CDR3 in DNA: TGTGCCAGCAGTTACTCGACATCGCCAACCTACGAGCAGTACGTC.

The chain is built from TRBV11-2 and TRBJ1-1, with D possibly being TRBD1 (6 bases). This CDR3 spans 14 amino acids. Germline loops: CDR1 SGHAT, CDR2 FQNNGV. V was shortened by 3 bases and J by 3 bases, with 11 bases between the two germline ends. This chain's CDR3 is CASSFGGPYTEAFF. The CDR3 bases are TGTGCCAGCAGCTTCGGGGGGCCTTACACTGAAGCTTTCTTT.